Included here is one TCR beta chain sequence, with context. Its target is not known. The sample comes from a study of metastatic and nonmetastatic thyroid tumors. Across the whole study: Where malignant and benign thyroid patients were concerned, repertoires were compared across blood and tumor or nodule tissue.

Patients had received no treatment of any kind before thyroid surgery. Original processing methods: A distant-metastasis classifier for papillary thyroid cancer was built using CDR3 differences across clinicopathological groups. Via MiXCR, TCRdb re-called the PCR reads. The V and J calls here are based on TCRdb, not the publication. Here the sample spans 30,000 to 40,000 clones, about 29% being singletons. Study-wide results and limits: It was reportedly found that TCR beta diversity was significantly higher in malignant thyroid tumors than in benign nodules, a difference seen in both blood and tumor samples.

Deletions cut 7 bases from V and 7 bases from J, with 13 bases between. The CDR3 is 12 residues long. Germline V lookup: CDR1 MNHNS, CDR2 SASEGT. The TCR was taken from a female donor with papillary thyroid cancer or a benign thyroid nodule (not recorded which). Some clones in this sample may be carry-over from other donors' samples. The V and J genes are TRBV6-1 and TRBJ1-1, with unresolved D. The specimen was blood. The CDR3, as DNA: TGTGCCAGCAACCCGTACAGTTTTGAAGCTTTCTTT. Amino acid sequence: CASNPYSFEAFF.